What follows is one TCR beta chain and its context. Its target is unknown. This record belongs to a study of beta chain features in type 1 diabetes. Sort purity for all populations was recorded as exceeding 98%. The investigators reverse transcribed all of the isolated RNA, so they sequenced expressed TCRB transcripts. The repertoire was sequenced with immunoSEQ multiplex PCR; TCRdb's copy has only in-frame clones and lacks some. The sample lists 600,000 or so clones, approximately 13% seen once, with 0.095% to 0.15% in the top ten. The CDR3 extends over 14 amino acids. CDR1 is SGHTA and CDR2 is FQGNSA in the germline V gene. Between the trimmed V and J ends, which lost 5 bases and 1 base, there was a span of 11 bases. Study findings and constraints: In type 1 diabetes patients, VDJ junctions had fewer insertions; deletions at these junctions were more frequent. TCRB CDR3 length was moderately but significantly reduced in all four CD4+ subsets of Type 1 diabetes patients. Any HLA effect on TCRB rearrangement was left unresolved by small sub-analyses.

The V gene is TRBV7-2, the J gene TRBJ2-5, with D perhaps assigned TRBD1 or TRBD2 (5 bases each). The receptor was isolated from a man aged 25-40 years with type 1 diabetes. Sequencing used naive CD4+ T cells from blood. Written as DNA, the CDR3 is TGTGCCAGCAGCCCCCCGGGGACCCAAGAGACCCAGTACTTC. Protein sequence: CASSPPGTQETQYF.